This T cell receptor beta chain stems from a study of response to subunit inactivated influenza vaccine. Study-level results: Each seasonal flu vaccination may recruit only limited new T cells, authors suggested.

This clonotype was recorded at least ten times. Antigen: not known. Trimming took 1 base from V and 2 from J, leaving 8 bases between them. The CDR3 is 15 residues long. Germline CDR1 SEHNR, CDR2 FQNEAQ (reference sequence). TCRdb fed the RT-PCR reads into MiXCR, producing one record per CDR3 protein. Here the sample spans 500,000 to 650,000 distinct CDR3 sequences, about 7.6% being singletons. The sample was PBMCs from blood, taken less than 30 months after vaccination. The chain combines TRBV7-9 with TRBJ2-2; D ambiguous. This clonotype was sampled from a man in his fifties or sixties who received an inactivated influenza vaccine. CDR3 in amino acids: CASSLGGSNTGELFF. CDR3 DNA sequence: TGTGCCAGCAGCTTAGGGGGTTCCAACACCGGGGAGCTGTTTTTT. The full variable domain, its missing parts supplied by reference TRBV7-9 and TRBJ2-2, is DTGVSQNPRHKITKRGQNVTFRCDPISEHNRLYWYRQTLGQGPEFLTYFQNEAQLEKSRLLSDRFSAERPKGSFSTLEIQRTEQGDSAMYLCASSLGGSNTGELFFGEGSRLTVL.